The TCR beta chain described here comes from a study of T cell responses to AZD1222 COVID-19 vaccine. Study results and caveats: Without day 14 samples, only post-peak T cell repertoires were studied.

The table came from immunoSEQ multiplex PCR; TCRdb's copy has only in-frame clones and leaves some out. The sample lists about 140,000 clones; about 90% were seen once. Comments on this clone: What it binds is unknown.

The germline V gene encodes CDR1 SGHDT and CDR2 YYEEEE. The CDR3 sequence is 13 residues long. The V and J ends lost 0 bases and 8 bases respectively, with 11 bases between them. The sequence came from an adult in good health. The sequencing here drew on peripheral blood, taken on day 0 of AZD1222 vaccination. This sequence joins TRBV5-6 and TRBJ1-2; D not certain. CDR3 DNA: TGTGCCAGCAGCTTGGGGCCTCGCCTAGGCTACACCTTC. This sequence encodes CASSLGPRLGYTF.